Only a few counts were recorded for the clone carrying this T cell receptor beta chain. Its antigen remains unidentified. The data originate from a study of T cells after yellow fever vaccination. Points from the study as a whole: Any FACS-sorted repertoire could hold abundant clonotypes that contaminate it from the bulk population. Post-booster samples contained most primary-vaccination clones (more than 95% CD4, about 87% CD8).

Germline V lookup: CDR1 SGHTA, CDR2 FQGNSA. This CDR3 spans 18 amino acids. Trimming at V came to 0 bases and at J to 1 base, leaving 8 bases not matched to a gene. Making TCR cDNA involved 5'RACE template switching, which added UMIs and a universal primer site. TCRdb passed the 5' RACE reads through MiXCR, listing each CDR3 protein once. The data show 120,000 or so distinct CDR3 sequences, roughly 7.9% seen once. This specimen was CD4+ T cells sorted from PBMCs, taken about 49 days after the first yellow fever vaccination. V gene TRBV7-2 combines with J gene TRBJ1-5; 8 bases map to TRBD1. The origin of this receptor is a man in his late teens or twenties who received the YFV17D yellow fever vaccine. CDR3 protein: CASSLAITGGLSNQPQHF. CDR3 sequence (DNA): TGTGCCAGCAGCTTAGCGATAACAGGGGGGTTGAGCAATCAGCCCCAGCATTTT.